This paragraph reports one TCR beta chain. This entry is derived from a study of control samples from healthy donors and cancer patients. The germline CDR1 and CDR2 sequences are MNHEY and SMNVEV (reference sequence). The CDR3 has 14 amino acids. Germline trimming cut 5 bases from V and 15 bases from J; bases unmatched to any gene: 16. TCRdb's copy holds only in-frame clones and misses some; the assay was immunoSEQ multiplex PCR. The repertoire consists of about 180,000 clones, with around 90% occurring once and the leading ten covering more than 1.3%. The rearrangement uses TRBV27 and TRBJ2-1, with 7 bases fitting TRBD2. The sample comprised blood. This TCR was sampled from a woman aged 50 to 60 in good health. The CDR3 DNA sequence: TGTGCCAGCAGTCCCTCGAGAGTAGCGGGCGGCTGGTTCTTC. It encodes CASSPSRVAGGWFF.